Below, one T cell receptor beta chain is given with its context. The target antigen is unknown. After removal of 5 bases from V and 3 bases from J, the junction contained 7 bases not matched to a gene. The V gene's germline CDR1 is MNHEY and CDR2 SVGEGT. The CDR3 length is 14 residues. The data derive from a study of vaccination effects on CD4 cells after COVID-19. Across the study: PBMC cultures contained around 2 million cells per well, approximately 10 IU/ml IL-2 and roughly 10 ug/ml peptides. Overall study results and limits: Marked clonal contraction of infection- and vaccine-induced clones was seen late after vaccination. Small numbers of convalescent patients limited the study. It also lacked early post-infection timepoints.

Culture lasted approximately 10 days before CD4+ T cell isolation. The person acquired a PCR-confirmed SARS-CoV-2 infection between March and December 2020. Clones were read by immunoSEQ multiplex PCR, and TCRdb kept only the in-frame ones, dropping some. The table has about 46,000 clones, around 74% seen once. V gene TRBV6-2 or TRBV6-3 combines with J gene TRBJ2-7; 7 bases agree with TRBD1. The sample consisted of CD4+ T cells from PBMCs cultured without peptide, taken before COVID-19 vaccination. The clonotype comes from a human donor who had a prior SARS-CoV-2 infection. In nucleotides, the CDR3 is TGTGCCAGCAGTACCGGGACAGCATACTACGAGCAGTACTTC. It specifies CASSTGTAYYEQYF.